A single sample is the source of the 8 T cell receptor beta chains below, sequenced in a study of blood T cell repertoires in COVID-19. The repertoire was sequenced with immunoSEQ multiplex PCR; TCRdb's copy has only in-frame clones and lacks some. The repertoire holds more than 400,000 clones, with approximately 83% as singletons. The sequencing input was peripheral blood. All receptors derive from a human donor in a cohort sampled during active COVID-19.

This clone was seen only once. The V and J genes are TRBV6-1 and TRBJ1-3; possible D gene TRBD1, 5 bases. V dropped 2 bases and J dropped 0 bases, with 17 bases sitting between them. The germline V gene encodes CDR1 MNHNS and CDR2 SASEGT. The CDR3 loop spans 18 amino acids. DNA for the CDR3: TGTGCCAGCAGTGAACCCCCCTCGACAGTCCGCTCTGGAAACACCATATATTTT. Translated: CASSEPPSTVRSGNTIYF.

This chain connects TRBV5-8 to TRBJ1-5; TRBD1 matches 10 bases. The V and J ends lost 4 bases and 6 bases, in that order; junction bases with no gene match: 13. The CDR3 is 17 amino acids. CDR1 is SGHTS, CDR2 YDEGEE, per germline. The CDR3 DNA reads as TGTGCCAGCAGCACTACCTCGGGACAGGGGAGGTTTCAGCCCCAGCATTTT. This sequence encodes CASSTTSGQGRFQPQHF.

The table lists this clone with a count of one. The rearrangement joins TRBV18 to TRBJ1-2, with a possible D match to TRBD1 (5 bases). The germline V and J ends were trimmed by 2 bases and 11 bases, with 12 bases remaining between them. The CDR3 runs to 12 residues. Germline CDR1 KGHSH, CDR2 LQKENI. In nucleotides, the CDR3 is TGTGCCAGCTCACCAACCCGGGACTCTTACACCTTC. Amino acids: CASSPTRDSYTF.

As to this clone: Other DNA sequences of this sample code for an identical CDR3. The V call is TRBV19, the J call TRBJ2-3; 7 bases align to TRBD2. Germline V gives CDR1 LNHDA, CDR2 SQIVND (reference sequence). The CDR3 extends over 13 amino acids. Losses at the gene ends were 6 bases for V and 1 base for J; bases not matched to a gene: 1. CDR3 sequence: CASRTSGTDTQYF. CDR3 DNA sequence: TGTGCCAGTAGAACTAGCGGCACAGATACGCAGTATTTT. The full variable domain, rest sourced from reference TRBV19 and TRBJ2-3, is DGGITQSPKYLFRKEGQNVTLSCEQNLNHDAMYWYRQDPGQGLRLIYYSQIVNDFQKGDIAEGYSVSREKKESFPLTVTSAQKNPTAFYLCASRTSGTDTQYFGPGTRLTVL.

This clone has more than one count but fewer than ten. The chain carries TRBV7-6 and TRBJ1-4; 11 positions agree with TRBD1. From germline, CDR1 is SGHVS and CDR2 FNYEAQ. The CDR3 extends over 18 amino acids. Trimming took 1 base from V and 6 from J; bases not matched to a gene: 10. CDR3 coding DNA: TGTGCCAGCAGCTTAGAAGCCCGGACAGGGGGCTGGGATGAAAAACTGTTTTTT. It is translated as CASSLEARTGGWDEKLFF.

The chain carries TRBV19 and TRBJ1-1; D call uncertain. Germline values: CDR1 LNHDA, CDR2 SQIVND (reference sequence). This CDR3 is built from 15 residues. Trimming pared 5 bases from V and 3 bases from J, leaving 16 bases between. The CDR3 DNA follows: TGTGCCAGTAGTCCCCAGTCTGACATACACACTGAAGCTTTCTTT. Translation: CASSPQSDIHTEAFF.

The chain employs TRBV29-1 and TRBJ1-1; TRBD1 agrees at 10 bases. Trimming removed 4 bases from V and 1 base from J; junction bases left unmatched: 6. In germline, CDR1 is SQVTM, CDR2 ANQGSEA. This CDR3 is built from 15 residues. In DNA, the CDR3 is TGCAGCGTTGCAACCAGACAGGGGGCGAACACTGAAGCTTTCTTT. It is translated as CSVATRQGANTEAFF.

The rearrangement links TRBV7-2 to TRBJ2-1, with D possibly matching TRBD2 (5 bases). Germline CDR1 is SGHTA and CDR2 is FQGNSA. The CDR3 spans 17 residues. V was shortened by 1 base and J by 2 bases, with 15 bases between the two germline ends. CDR3: CASSLVPPSQTYNEQFF. CDR3 sequence (DNA): TGTGCCAGCAGCTTAGTCCCCCCTAGCCAAACCTACAATGAGCAGTTCTTC.